This T cell receptor beta chain was identified in a study of CD8 T cells in Susac syndrome. Study-level points and caveats: The study recognized that its TCR sequencing and HLA analysis covered a relatively small number of individuals.

To note about this clonotype: The antigen remains unidentified.

RNA was extracted with the RNeasy kit, and a quantity of about 0.45 to 1 ug was reverse transcribed using random hexamers. Across 54 Vbeta and 13 Jbeta, TCR beta CDR3 was amplified with immunoSEQ multiplex PCR. TCRdb redid the calling of the immunoSEQ multiplex PCR reads with MiXCR, one entry per CDR3 protein. The sample has around 180,000 distinct CDR3 sequences; approximately 94% are singletons. The CDR3 runs 20 residues. Unmatched junction bases numbered 14, after V lost 4 bases and J lost 1 base. Germline CDR1 is MNHNS and CDR2 is SASEGT. Sequencing of TCR beta was carried out in blood CD8+ and CD4+ T cells. It was treatment-naive patients with stable or active relapsing-remitting disease who made up the multiple sclerosis controls.

The chain couples TRBV6-1 to TRBJ2-6, with 9 positions matching TRBD2. The material sequenced was CD4+ T cells from PBMCs. This clonotype was sampled from a human donor with multiple sclerosis. CDR3 sequence reads: CASSGETGTSWFSGANVLTF. DNA of the CDR3: TGTGCCAGCAGTGGGGAAACCGGGACTAGCTGGTTTTCTGGGGCCAACGTCCTGACTTTC.